This T cell receptor beta chain was identified during a study of blood T cells in healthy people across ages. The study's findings and limits: Age showed a roughly linear inverse relationship with TCR beta diversity per million T cells. Fewer expanded clones and more diversity marked long-lived versus aged donors.

A J-beta primer mix and a sample-barcoded 5' primer were used in a second PCR of about 6 to 12 cycles. Through a template-switch adaptor with 12 random nucleotides, each cDNA molecule received a tag. TCRdb reanalysed the 5' RACE reads using MiXCR and keeps one entry per CDR3 protein. The sample has 1.5 million to 2 million distinct CDR3 sequences, about 49% seen once. This clonotype appeared once. Its cognate antigen is unknown. The germline V and J ends were trimmed by 10 bases and 1 base, with 15 bases remaining between them. The CDR3 totals 14 residues. Germline CDR1 LGHNA, CDR2 YNFKEQ. The TCR originated in a woman aged 40 to 49 in good health. Sequencing was carried out using blood. The V and J genes are TRBV4-2 and TRBJ2-3, with a tentative D call TRBD2 (6 bases). CDR3 amino acids: CATRDGGGTDTQYF. The CDR3 DNA follows: TGTGCCACCAGAGACGGGGGAGGCACAGATACGCAGTATTTT.